This T cell receptor beta chain was profiled in a study of breast tumors, draining lymph nodes, adjacent tissues. Study-level findings and limits: The data were judged consistent with most tumor T cells coming from lymph node and expanding in tumor. Tumors had less TCR diversity than lymph nodes, more than nontumor tissue. Luminal-like breast cancer showed significantly greater tumor-nontumor repertoire similarity than basal-like breast cancer did.

Samples came from axillary lymph nodes draining the breast cancer. This clonotype was counted at least ten times. Its target is not known. TCRdb analysed the multiplex PCR reads with MiXCR anew, one entry per CDR3 protein. The sample gives 200,000 to 300,000 distinct CDR3 sequences, under 35% of which show up once; around 1.1% is in the top ten. The CDR3 extends over 15 amino acids. CDR1 is SGHDN and CDR2 is FVKESK in the germline V gene. V gave up 5 bases and J gave up 4 bases, with 16 bases separating them. The sequencing input was axillary lymph node tissue. This receptor was taken from a female donor with breast cancer. Some clones in this sample may be carry-over from other donors' samples. The rearrangement uses TRBV14 and TRBJ2-3; D may be TRBD1 or TRBD2 (5 bases each). The CDR3 nucleotides are TGTGCCAGCAGCACAAACGGGCTGGGGGCAGATACGCAGTATTTT. Translated, it gives CASSTNGLGADTQYF. The whole variable domain, filled in from reference TRBV14 and TRBJ2-3, reads EAGVTQFPSHSVIEKGQTVTLRCDPISGHDNLYWYRRVMGKEIKFLLHFVKESKQDESGMPNNRFLAERTGGTYSTLKVQPAELEDSGVYFCASSTNGLGADTQYFGPGTRLTVL.